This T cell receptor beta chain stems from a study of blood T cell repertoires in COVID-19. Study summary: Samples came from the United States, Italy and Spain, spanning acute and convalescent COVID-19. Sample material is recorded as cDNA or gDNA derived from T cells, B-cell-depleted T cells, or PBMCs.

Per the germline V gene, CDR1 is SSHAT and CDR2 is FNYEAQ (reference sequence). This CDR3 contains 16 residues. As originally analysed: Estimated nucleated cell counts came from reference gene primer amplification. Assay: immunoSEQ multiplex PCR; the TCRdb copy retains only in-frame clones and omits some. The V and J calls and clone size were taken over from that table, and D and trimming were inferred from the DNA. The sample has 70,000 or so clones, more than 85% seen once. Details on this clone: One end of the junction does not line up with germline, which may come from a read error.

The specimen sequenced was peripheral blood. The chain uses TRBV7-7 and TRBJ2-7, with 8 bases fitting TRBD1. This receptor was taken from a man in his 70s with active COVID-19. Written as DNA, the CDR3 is TGTGCTAGCAGCTTAGCGCCGGACAGGGCCTCCTACGAGCAGTACTTC. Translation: CASSLAPDRASYEQYF.